This T cell receptor beta chain appears in the sequencing data of a study of shared clonotypes between healthy human individuals. Clones were sequenced by immunoSEQ multiplex PCR, and TCRdb holds only the in-frame ones, with some missing. This sample yields some 530,000 clones, of which 70% to 85% are seen a single time; about 12% belongs to the top ten. Germline lookup yields CDR1 SGHNT and CDR2 YYREEE (reference sequence). The CDR3 covers 12 residues. Trimming stripped 4 bases from V and 13 bases from J, with 15 bases between. The chain carries TRBV5-4 and TRBJ2-1; no reliable D call. The receptor was derived from a woman aged 40 to 50 in good health. Some clones in this sample may be carry-over from other donors' samples. Material for sequencing was PBMCs. The CDR3 DNA reads TGTGCCAGCAGCGCCGACCAAACCGCCCAGTTCTTC. It yields the protein CASSADQTAQFF.